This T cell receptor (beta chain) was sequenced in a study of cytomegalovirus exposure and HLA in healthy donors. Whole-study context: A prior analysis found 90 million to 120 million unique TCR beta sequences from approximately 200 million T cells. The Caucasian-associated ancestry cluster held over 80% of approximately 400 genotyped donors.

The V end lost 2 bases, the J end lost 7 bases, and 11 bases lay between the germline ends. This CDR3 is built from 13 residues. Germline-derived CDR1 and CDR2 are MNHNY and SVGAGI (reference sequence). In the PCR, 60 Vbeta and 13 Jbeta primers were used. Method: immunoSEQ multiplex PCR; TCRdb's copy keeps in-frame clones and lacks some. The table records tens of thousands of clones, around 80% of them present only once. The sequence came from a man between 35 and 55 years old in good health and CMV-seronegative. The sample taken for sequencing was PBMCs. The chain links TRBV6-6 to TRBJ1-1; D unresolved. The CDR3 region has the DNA TGTGCCAGCAGTTACGTAGTTGTTGGTGAAGCTTTCTTT. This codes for CASSYVVVGEAFF.